One T cell receptor (beta chain) is described in this entry. What this receptor recognizes is not known. It has no much larger one-base neighbor in the sample; base qualities were not kept. Taken from cysteine to phenylalanine, the CDR3 has 14 residues. The DNA shown is the 42-base CDR3, in frame from base 1. CDR1 and CDR2, looked up from the germline V gene (reference sequence), are GTSNPN and SVGIG. The donors belonged to the validation cohort of roughly 120 subjects, which was separate from the 666-subject first cohort. These data belong to a study of cytomegalovirus exposure and HLA in healthy donors (dated by TCRdb to between 2016 and 2019). Background on the whole study: A later analysis indicated that the 120 validation repertoires were generated on the platform also employed for the approximately 690 repertoires of the first cohort. The study was designed to test whether signatures of past pathogen exposure could be identified by cataloging public T cell receptors. In addition to the first cohort of 666 subjects, a separate validation cohort of under 150 different subjects was used. To predict cytomegalovirus infection status, the study brought together high-throughput TCR immunosequencing, statistical association of individual TCRs with disease status, and machine learning. Beyond this particular receptor, the publication reports: Three of the identified cytomegalovirus-associated TCR beta chains were confirmed in vitro to be specific for cytomegalovirus antigens. In a later analysis, TCRs clustered in the first cohort were found to also tend to co-occur in the roughly 110 validation repertoires, with approximately 94% of cluster scores above 0. Across donors, most TCR sequences were observed very rarely, whereas some public TCRs were present in many individuals. All 120 or so repertoires were used to score co-occurrence in the validation cohort in a later analysis, because that analysis had no HLA typing for the cohort. A total of about 150 TCR beta chains were listed by the study as associated with cytomegalovirus. The classifier was reported to diagnose cytomegalovirus status with high specificity and sensitivity in both the original and validation cohorts. The authors suggested that the approach could potentially be generalized to other disease states and immunological phenotypes.

The library was generated by the immunoSEQ multiplex PCR assay. The source study handled its data this way. A statistical classification framework was built for diagnosing cytomegalovirus status from the catalog of TCR beta chain sequences. TCRdb retrieved this table from immuneACCESS and kept in-frame rearrangements only. Not all clones are present; in checked studies, unresolved V genes account for under half, and no reason is known for the remainder. V and J calls and clone size are those listed in that table; D and trimming were worked out from the DNA. The sample table lists some 240,000 clones, around 86% of them with a count of one. The top ten clonotypes cover 2% of the sample.

The clonotype originates from a woman in her late teens or twenties in good health and CMV-seropositive. Recombination linked TRBV30 to TRBJ2-7; TRBD2 lines up with 8 middle nucleotides. The sample was PBMCs. The DNA sequence follows: TGTGCGCTTACCGGGAGGGGTCGGACCTACGAGCAGTACTTC. Its translation is CALTGRGRTYEQYF. This CDR3, with the reference TRBV30 and TRBJ2-7 proteins standing in past its ends, gives the full variable domain SQTIHQWPATLVQPVGSPLSLECTVEGTSNPNLYWYRQAAGRGLQLLFYSVGIGQISSEVPQNLSASRPQDRQFILSSKKLLLSDSGFYLCALTGRGRTYEQYFGPGTRLTVT.